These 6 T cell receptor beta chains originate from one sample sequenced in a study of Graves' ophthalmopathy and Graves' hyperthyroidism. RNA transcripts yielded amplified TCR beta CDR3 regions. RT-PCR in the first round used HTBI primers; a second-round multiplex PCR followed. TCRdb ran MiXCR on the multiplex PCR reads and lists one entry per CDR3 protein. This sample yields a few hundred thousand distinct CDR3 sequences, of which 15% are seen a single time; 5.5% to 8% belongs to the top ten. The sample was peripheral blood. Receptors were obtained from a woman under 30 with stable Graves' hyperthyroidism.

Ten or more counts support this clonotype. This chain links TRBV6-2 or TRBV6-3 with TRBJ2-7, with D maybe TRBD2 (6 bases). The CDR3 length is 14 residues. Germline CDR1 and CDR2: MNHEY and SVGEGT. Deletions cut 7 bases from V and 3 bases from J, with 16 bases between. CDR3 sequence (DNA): TGTGCCAGCAAGCGAAGGGGAGGTCGCTACGAGCAGTACTTC. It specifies CASKRRGGRYEQYF.

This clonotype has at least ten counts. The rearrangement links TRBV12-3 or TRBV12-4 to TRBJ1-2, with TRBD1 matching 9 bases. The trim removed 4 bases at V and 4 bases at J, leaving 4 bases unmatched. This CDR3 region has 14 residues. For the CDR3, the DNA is TGTGCCAGCAGTTACCTACAGGGGGCCTATGGCTACACCTTC. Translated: CASSYLQGAYGYTF.

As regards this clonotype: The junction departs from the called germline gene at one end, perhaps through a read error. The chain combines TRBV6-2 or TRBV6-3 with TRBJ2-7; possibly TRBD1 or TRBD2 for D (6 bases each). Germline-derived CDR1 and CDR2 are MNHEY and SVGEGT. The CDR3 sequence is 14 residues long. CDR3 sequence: CACSYAAGGFEQYF. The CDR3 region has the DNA TGTGCCTGCAGTTACGCCGCCGGGGGCTTCGAGCAGTACTTC.

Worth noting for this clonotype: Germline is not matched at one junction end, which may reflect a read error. CDR3 sequence (DNA): TGTGCCAGCAGTCCACCCCTCCCTAGCGGGGGATTAACCGGGGAGCCGTTTTTT. Translated: CASSPPLPSGGLTGEPFF. The gene calls are TRBV7-3 and TRBJ2-2; 10 bases are a match to TRBD2. The CDR3 has 18 residues. CDR1 and CDR2 from the germline V gene are SGHTA and FQGTGA.

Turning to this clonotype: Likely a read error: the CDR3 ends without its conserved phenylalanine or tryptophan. CDR3 residues: CASSFGGETQYI. The CDR3, as DNA: TGTGCCAGCAGTTTTGGAGGAGAGACCCAGTACATC. This sequence joins TRBV28 and TRBJ2-5, with D possibly matching TRBD2 (5 bases). CDR1 and CDR2 (germline): MDHEN, SYDVKM. This CDR3 spans 12 amino acids. V lost 3 bases and J 4 bases, leaving 6 bases between the germline ends.

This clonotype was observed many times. CDR3 bases: TGTGCCAGCAAAGACGGAGGGCTCGCGCAGTACTTC. Translating it yields CASKDGGLAQYF. J is TRBJ2-7 and V is TRBV25-1, with a tentative D call TRBD2 (6 bases). The CDR3 length is 12 residues. Trimming took 7 bases from V and 9 from J, leaving 16 bases between them. Germline V gene lookup returns CDR1 MGHDK and CDR2 SYGVNS.